This entry describes one TCR beta chain. These data come from a study of T-cell reconstitution after alpha-beta-depleted transplantation in children. The CDR3 is 14 amino acids. J gave up 4 bases and V 5 bases, and 4 bases lay outside the gene matches. Germline values: CDR1 SGHVS, CDR2 FNYEAQ. This sample's TCRbeta library carried unique molecular identifier barcodes. TCRdb itself ran the PCR reads through MiXCR, one entry per CDR3 protein. This sample has approximately 590,000 distinct CDR3 sequences, with about 11% found just once. This receptor was identified in a human donor who donated a stem cell graft to a child with acute myeloid leukemia. V usage is TRBV7-6 and J usage is TRBJ2-7, with TRBD1 identical over 11 bases. The sample in question was PBMCs from the stem cell graft donor, obtained from the stem cell graft. CDR3 bases: TGTGCCAGCAGCCGGACAGGGGGCCAGTACGAGCAGTACTTC. Amino acid sequence: CASSRTGGQYEQYF.